The rows below give T cell receptor beta chains drawn from one sample of a study of blood T cells in healthy people across ages. TCRdb recomputed calls from the 5' RACE reads with MiXCR, one row per CDR3 protein. This sample has 1.5 million to 2 million distinct CDR3 sequences, with 49% found just once. The sequencing input was blood. All receptors come from a woman in her 40s in good health. CDR3s include the opening cysteine and the closing phenylalanine or tryptophan. The D gene is left open where the match is weak. Only some rows state a clone size, as once, few, many or a class for expanded clones.

NA,NA,TRBJ1-1,TRBV6-2/TRBV6-3,TGTGCCAGCAGTTCGCTCGGGGTAACGGACACTGAAGCTTTCTTT,CASSSLGVTDTEAFF
TRBD2,NA,TRBJ2-4,TRBV27,TGTGCCAGCCGAGCCCTGGGGGGGGCCAAAAACATTCAGTACTTC,CASRALGGAKNIQYF
NA,NA,TRBJ1-4,TRBV20-1,TGCAGTGCACCTATAGGGTCCCTTAATGAAAAACTGTTTTTT,CSAPIGSLNEKLFF
NA,NA,TRBJ1-2,TRBV12-3/TRBV12-4,TGTGCCAGCAGTCCCCAATTGACAGGCTATGGCTACACCTTC,CASSPQLTGYGYTF
NA,NA,TRBJ2-2,TRBV7-2,TGTGCCAGCAGCACACTCCGGGACGGACGTACCACCGGGGAGCTGTTTTTT,CASSTLRDGRTTGELFF
TRBD1,NA,TRBJ2-7,TRBV6-5,TGTGCCACCCGGGACAGGGGGCCCTACGAGCAGTACTTC,CATRDRGPYEQYF
NA,few,TRBJ1-5,TRBV6-2/TRBV6-3,TGTGCCAGCAGTTACTCGTCGCGCAATCAGCCCCAGCATTTT,CASSYSSRNQPQHF
TRBD1,few,TRBJ2-1,TRBV29-1,TGCAGCGCCTCTCGGGACAGGGGGCCGGGTGAGCAGTTCTTC,CSASRDRGPGEQFF
NA,NA,TRBJ2-7,TRBV5-1,TGCGCCAGCAGCTCGACAGTTCCTTCTAAGTACGAGCAGTACTTC,CASSSTVPSKYEQYF
TRBD2,NA,TRBJ2-1,TRBV20-1,TGCAGTGCTAGAGATTTCGGGGGGGCCTGGGGAAATGAGCAGTTCTTC,CSARDFGGAWGNEQFF
TRBD2,NA,TRBJ2-5,TRBV6-2/TRBV6-3,TGTGCCAGCAGTTACGATCGGGGGGTCGGGACCCAGTACTTC,CASSYDRGVGTQYF
TRBD1,few,TRBJ2-1,TRBV15,TGTGCCACCAGCAGAGAGGGACAGGGGTCCAATGAGCAGTTCTTC,CATSREGQGSNEQFF
TRBD1,NA,TRBJ2-4,TRBV3-1,TGTGCCAGCAGCCCTCAGGACAGGGAAAACATTCAGTACTTC,CASSPQDRENIQYF
NA,few,TRBJ1-1,TRBV10-3,TGTGCCAGCCGCCGAGACATGAACACTGAAGCTTTCTTT,CASRRDMNTEAFF
NA,few,TRBJ1-2,TRBV7-2,TGTGCCAGCAGCTTAGAGGGAATAGCTAACTATGGCTACACCTTC,CASSLEGIANYGYTF